This note documents a single T cell receptor (beta chain) sequence. This clonotype was seen at least ten times. This receptor's antigen is unknown. The record has no base qualities; no much larger clone is one base away. The source of the sample is a study of blood T cells in healthy people across ages (dated by TCRdb to the mid-2010s). With respect to the entire study: In model experiments, roughly one uniquely barcoded TCR beta cDNA molecule per two T cells was captured by template switching. Age-related changes in TCR beta repertoire diversity were measured in the study by deep sequencing normalized with unique cDNA molecular identifiers. The donors were divided into four age groups: young (average approximately 16 years), middle-aged (roughly 40), aged (about 62) and long-lived (around 87). To avoid experimental bias, donors of different ages were distributed randomly across sequencing lanes. Using the same blood draw, the study looked at two additional independent replicas of 1 million unique cDNA reads for two donors, one aged 18 to 30 and the other aged 80 or older. Broad study findings and their caveats: Observed TCR beta diversity per million T cells fell roughly linearly with age, and a significant reduction was already apparent by age roughly 40. Donor CMV infection status was unknown, potentially confounding age-related changes in expanded clonotypes. The percentage of naive T cells measured by flow cytometry correlated strongly with observed TCR beta diversity. Total diversity estimates from one million sequenced T cells were considered lower bounds and underestimates. Conclusive comparison of naive and antigen-experienced compartments was prevented by the profiling of bulk unsorted PBMCs. Compared with the aged group, more naive CD4+ T cells, fewer expanded clones and increased TCR diversity were shown by the long-lived group, suggesting age selection.

CDR1 and CDR2 (SQVTM, ANQGSEA) derive from the germline V gene. The CDR3 spans 12 residues, from the cysteine through the phenylalanine. Only CDR3 DNA is held: 36 bases, read in frame from base 1. V and J lose 5 bases and 10 bases, and a span of 17 bases separates them. Receptors were amplified or captured by 5' RACE. The sequencing machine was an Illumina HiSeq 2500. A second PCR of roughly 7 to 12 cycles was performed with a sample-barcoded 5' primer and a J-beta primer mix. A unique molecular identifier was introduced onto each TCR beta cDNA molecule by a template-switch 5' adaptor carrying 12 random nucleotides. Each sample yielded at least 3 million CDR3-containing paired-end reads. All of the RNA was converted into first-strand cDNA using the Mint cDNA synthesis kit, with a TRBC-specific oligonucleotide serving as the primer. After uracil-DNA glycosylase treatment, a first 18-cycle PCR used universal primers M1SS and BC2_uni_R on all cDNA. The study's processing was this. Normalization of each sample was performed by random selection of 1 million high-quality reads, each carrying a distinct molecular identifier. Reads sharing molecular identifiers were discarded rather than binned into consensus sequences. CDR3 identification, clonotype clustering and error correction used MiTCR with a Q25 quality threshold and the strictest error-elimination algorithm. A nonparametric unseen species model with Euler transformation was used to estimate a lower bound on total TCR beta diversity. The public reads were quality trimmed at Q25 with fastp and then assembled into clones with MiXCR by TCRdb, keeping productive beta chains. CDR3 protein sequences are deduplicated, and each keeps its most common genes and DNA. TCRdb's processing, not the study's, gives the V and J calls here. Recorded for this sample are 1.5 million to 2 million distinct CDR3 sequences; about 30% of them occurred a single time. About 8% of the sample goes to the ten largest clones.

The roughly 39 donors, aged roughly 6 to 90 years, were systemically healthy Caucasian individuals from Russia. Each donor gave 9.5 to 10 milliliters of peripheral blood, drawn into EDTA-treated Vacutainer tubes. Ficoll-Paque density-gradient centrifugation was used to isolate PBMCs, with at least 7 million per sample. Trizol reagent was used to extract total RNA from the PBMCs, yielding at least 6 micrograms per sample. The percentages of naive CD45RAhigh/CD27high T cells were determined by flow cytometry on a PBMC aliquot from every donor. The clonotype originates from a woman in her thirties in good health. The chain joins TRBV29-1 to TRBJ1-1; possibly the D gene is TRBD1, per 6 matching bases. The specimen was blood. For the CDR3, the sequence is CSVTGQPGVAFF. The nucleotide sequence is TGCAGCGTTACCGGACAGCCCGGGGTAGCTTTCTTT.